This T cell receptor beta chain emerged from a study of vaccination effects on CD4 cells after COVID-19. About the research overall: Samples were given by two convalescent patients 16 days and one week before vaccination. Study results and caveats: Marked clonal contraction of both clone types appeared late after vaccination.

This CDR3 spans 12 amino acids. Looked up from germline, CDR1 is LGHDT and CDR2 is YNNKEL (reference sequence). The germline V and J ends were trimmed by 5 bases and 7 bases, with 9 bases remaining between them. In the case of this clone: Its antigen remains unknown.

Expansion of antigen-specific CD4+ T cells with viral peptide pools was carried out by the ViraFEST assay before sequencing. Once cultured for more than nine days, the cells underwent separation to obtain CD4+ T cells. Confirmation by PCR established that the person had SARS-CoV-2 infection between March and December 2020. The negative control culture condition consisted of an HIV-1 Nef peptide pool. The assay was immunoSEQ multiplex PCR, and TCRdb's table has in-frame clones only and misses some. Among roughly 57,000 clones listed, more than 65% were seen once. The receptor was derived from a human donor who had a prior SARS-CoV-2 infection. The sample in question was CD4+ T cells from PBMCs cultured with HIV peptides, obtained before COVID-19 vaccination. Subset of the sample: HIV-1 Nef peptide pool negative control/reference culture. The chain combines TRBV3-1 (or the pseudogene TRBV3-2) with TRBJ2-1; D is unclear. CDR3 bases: TGTGCCAGCAGCAGGGTTATGAATGAGCAGTTCTTC. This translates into CASSRVMNEQFF.